Sequencing of this T cell receptor beta chain was carried out in a study of HIV-infected patients and healthy controls. Germline V gene data show CDR1 as DFQATT and CDR2 as SNEGSKA (reference sequence). This CDR3 comprises 14 residues. V was clipped by 4 bases and J by 2 bases, with 15 bases between them. The repertoire came from unfractionated whole blood and reflected all unsorted peripheral T cells. This clonotype was seen at least ten times. Its antigen is not identified. Reverse transcription used around 480 ng RNA and constant-region primers for alpha and beta. Using multiplexing indices, alpha and beta chain libraries were generated apart by chain-specific third strand synthesis. MiXCR, run by TCRdb on the 5' RACE reads, gives a single entry per CDR3 protein. Among approximately 16,000 distinct CDR3 sequences listed, under 9.5% were seen once. Study-level results: Compared with untreated HIV+ repertoires, healthy controls showed roughly threefold more distinct CDR3s and higher Shannon diversity.

The specimen was blood. V is TRBV20-1 and J is TRBJ2-7, with D perhaps matching TRBD2 (6 bases). This TCR derives from an adult in good health. DNA of the CDR3: TGCAGTGCTATTACTAGCACTTTACCCTACGAGCAGTACTTC. Its translation is CSAITSTLPYEQYF.